One sample yielded the 29 T cell receptor beta chains listed below, sequenced in a study of T cells in Graves' hyperthyroidism and ophthalmopathy. Using RNA transcripts as the source, TCR beta CDR3 regions were amplified. During a first-round RT-PCR of the TCR CDR3, the HTBI primer set was used. TCRdb used MiXCR to reprocess the multiplex PCR reads, holding one entry per CDR3 protein. The sample contains hundreds of thousands of distinct CDR3 sequences, roughly 15% of which appear only once. Sequencing was done on a sample of blood. These receptor sequences come from a young woman with Graves' hyperthyroidism.

CDR3 in DNA: TGTGCCAGCAGCTTGAAATCGTCTAATGAAAAACTGTTTTTT. It codes for CASSLKSSNEKLFF. The gene calls are TRBV7-9 and TRBJ1-4; D unclear. CDR3 length: 14 amino acids. The ends were cut back, 3 bases at V and 3 bases at J, with 8 bases in the middle. Germline-derived CDR1 and CDR2 are SEHNR and FQNEAQ (reference sequence).

Many counts were recorded for this clonotype. The rearrangement uses TRBV14 and TRBJ1-2, with 7 bases identical to TRBD1. The V gene's germline CDR1 is SGHDN and CDR2 FVKESK. Trimming at V came to 8 bases and at J to 4 bases, leaving 10 bases not matched to a gene. This CDR3 has 14 residues. As DNA, the CDR3 is TGTGCCAGCGCCCGGGACGACAGGGCCTATGGCTACACCTTC. It specifies CASARDDRAYGYTF.

This chain joins TRBV5-8 and TRBJ2-4; D might be TRBD1 or TRBD2, each matching 5 bases. This CDR3 has 15 residues. The germline V and J ends were trimmed by 2 bases and 0 bases, with 9 bases remaining between them. Germline V CDR1 and CDR2: SGHTS, YDEGEE. The CDR3 region is CASSFGTIAKNIQYF. CDR3 bases: TGTGCCAGCAGCTTTGGGACGATAGCCAAAAACATTCAGTACTTC. The full variable domain, with the rest looked up from reference TRBV5-8 and TRBJ2-4, is EAGVTQSPTHLIKTRGQQATLRCSPISGHTSVYWYQQALGLGLQFLLWYDEGEERNRGNFPPRFSGRQFPNYSSELNVNALELEDSALYLCASSFGTIAKNIQYFGAGTRLSVL.

The J gene is TRBJ1-1, the V gene TRBV12-3 or TRBV12-4; D is unclear. The CDR3 contains 17 residues. V was cut by 6 bases and J by 4 bases, with 24 bases left in between. The CDR3 DNA reads as TGTGCCAGCAGCCAGAAGCCGGGGAGCCTCAGGAGCACTGAAGCTTTCTTT. Protein: CASSQKPGSLRSTEAFF.

This chain connects TRBV11-2 to TRBJ2-6, with D tentatively TRBD1 (6 bases). Germline V lookup: CDR1 SGHAT, CDR2 FQNNGV. The CDR3 is 17 amino acids. V gave up 5 bases and J gave up 0 bases, with 14 bases separating them. The DNA of the CDR3 is TGTGCCAGCAGCCCAGGGGTCCCGAGCTCTGGGGCCAACGTCCTGACTTTC. It codes for CASSPGVPSSGANVLTF. The full variable domain, rest sourced from reference TRBV11-2 and TRBJ2-6, is EAGVAQSPRYKIIEKRQSVAFWCNPISGHATLYWYQQILGQGPKLLIQFQNNGVVDDSQLPKDRFSAERLKGVDSTLKIQPAKLEDSAVYLCASSPGVPSSGANVLTFGAGSRLTVL.

This clonotype was counted a few times. The chain employs TRBV4-3 and TRBJ2-7, with 9 bases matching TRBD2. The V and J ends lost 2 bases and 4 bases, in that order; junction bases with no gene match: 3. The length of the CDR3 is 14 residues. CDR1 is LGHNA, CDR2 YSLEER, per germline. CDR3 DNA: TGCGCCAGCAGCCAATCGACTAGCGGATACGAGCAGTACTTC. Translated, it gives CASSQSTSGYEQYF.

This chain connects TRBV7-9 to TRBJ1-3; D is ambiguous. The length of the CDR3 is 14 residues. V was pared by 2 bases and J by 8 bases, with 13 bases between. Per the germline V gene, CDR1 is SEHNR and CDR2 is FQNEAQ (reference sequence). This CDR3 reads CASSLIVASDTIYF. CDR3 bases: TGTGCCAGCAGCTTAATAGTGGCGAGCGACACCATATATTTT.

This clonotype appeared many times. V and J are TRBV10-1 and TRBJ2-2; 7 bases map to TRBD2. V lost 4 bases to trimming and J lost 1 base; unmatched junction nucleotides: 9. The CDR3 has 17 residues. The germline V gene encodes CDR1 WNHNN and CDR2 SYGVQD (reference sequence). CDR3: CASSARAGNLNTGELFF. The CDR3 DNA reads TGCGCCAGCAGTGCAAGAGCGGGAAACCTGAACACCGGGGAGCTGTTTTTT.

This clonotype was counted at least ten times. V usage is TRBV12-3 or TRBV12-4 and J usage is TRBJ2-1; 10 bases agree with TRBD1. Trimming took 6 bases from V and 6 from J; bases not matched to a gene: 11. The CDR3 sequence is 16 residues long. CDR3 sequence reads: CASRRPGQGSFNEQFF. CDR3 bases: TGTGCCAGCAGGCGCCCGGGACAGGGGTCTTTCAATGAGCAGTTCTTC.

Concerning this clonotype itself: Its ends do not fully match the called genes, so a read error is possible. CDR3 loop: CASSQARQGFETQYF. CDR3 DNA: TGCGCCAGCAGCCAAGCTCGGCAGGGATTCGAGACCCAGTACTTC. The rearrangement uses TRBV13 and TRBJ2-5, with TRBD1 as a possible D gene (5 bases). CDR3 length: 15 residues. From germline, CDR1 is PRHDT and CDR2 FYEKMQ (reference sequence).

This clonotype was recorded a few times. The rearrangement links TRBV6-2 or TRBV6-3 to TRBJ1-4; D remains unclear. The V and J ends lost 5 bases and 8 bases respectively, with 18 bases between them. Germline lookup yields CDR1 MNHEY and CDR2 SVGEGT. This CDR3 is 15 amino acids long. The CDR3 DNA sequence: TGTGCCAGCAGTCTTGCGGGCAGACGATACGAAAAACTGTTTTTT. Translation: CASSLAGRRYEKLFF.

This chain uses TRBV29-1 with TRBJ2-7, with 8 bases lining up with TRBD1. The germline V gene encodes CDR1 SQVTM and CDR2 ANQGSEA. The CDR3 has 16 residues. V shed 0 bases and J 7 bases; nucleotides not matched to a gene: 14. The CDR3 sequence is CSVEDLETGVGWEQYF. CDR3 DNA: TGCAGCGTTGAAGATCTCGAGACAGGGGTAGGCTGGGAGCAGTACTTC.

The V and J genes are TRBV6-1 and TRBJ1-5; tentatively, D is TRBD1 (6 bases). The CDR3 runs 14 residues. The V end lost 8 bases, the J end lost 1 base, and 12 bases lay between the germline ends. Germline CDR1 is MNHNS and CDR2 is SASEGT. Here the CDR3 reads CASRGQISNQPQHF. Here the CDR3 DNA reads TGTGCCAGCCGGGGACAAATAAGCAATCAGCCCCAGCATTTT.

This clonotype was counted ten times or more. The rearrangement uses TRBV2 and TRBJ1-1; D is possibly TRBD1 (6 bases). Germline loops: CDR1 SNHLY, CDR2 FYNNEI. Trimming cost V 4 bases and J 1 base, with 13 bases left between them. This CDR3 has 15 amino acids. The DNA for the CDR3 is TGTGCCAGCAGTGGGGCAGGGGAATGGAACACTGAAGCTTTCTTT. It translates to CASSGAGEWNTEAFF.

The V call is TRBV19, the J call TRBJ2-7; D is perhaps TRBD1 (6 bases). CDR1 and CDR2 from the germline V gene are LNHDA and SQIVND (reference sequence). There are 13 residues in the CDR3. V was pared by 5 bases and J by 5 bases, with 13 bases between. CDR3 protein: CASSPGRGNEQYF. The DNA of the CDR3 is TGTGCCAGTAGTCCCGGCAGGGGAAACGAGCAGTACTTC.

V usage is TRBV12-3 or TRBV12-4 and J usage is TRBJ2-2; 7 bases match TRBD2. The CDR3 is made up of 15 amino acids. V lost 5 bases and J lost 5; bases outside the gene matches: 8. CDR3 bases: TGTGCCAGCAGTCGTGCGGGAGAGGGGACCGGGGAGCTGTTTTTT. Its protein product is CASSRAGEGTGELFF.

This clonotype occurred many times. V usage is TRBV11-2 and J usage is TRBJ2-7; 10 nucleotides line up with TRBD1. The CDR3 consists of 14 residues. Trimming removed 4 bases from V and 4 bases from J; junction bases left unmatched: 4. The V gene's germline CDR1 is SGHAT and CDR2 FQNNGV. This chain's CDR3 is CASSSGTGEYEQYF. In nucleotides, the CDR3 is TGTGCCAGCAGCTCCGGGACAGGGGAGTACGAGCAGTACTTC.

At least ten counts were recorded for this clonotype. The rearrangement joins TRBV6-2 or TRBV6-3 to TRBJ2-2; the match to TRBD1 covers 7 bases. CDR1 is MNHEY and CDR2 is SVGEGT in the germline V gene. V lost 4 bases to trimming and J lost 6 bases; unmatched junction nucleotides: 8. The CDR3 contains 15 residues. The CDR3 bases are TGTGCCAGCAGTTTGACAGACAGGGCGGCCGGGGAGCTGTTTTTT. Protein: CASSLTDRAAGELFF.

This clonotype was seen more than once but under ten times. The chain recombines TRBV9 with TRBJ2-3; 9 nucleotides match TRBD2. The V and J ends lost 2 bases and 2 bases, in that order; junction bases with no gene match: 3. From germline, CDR1 is SGDLS and CDR2 YYNGEE. The CDR3 loop spans 15 amino acids. The CDR3 region has the DNA TGTGCCAGCAGCGTCGCTAGCGGGAACACAGATACGCAGTATTTT. Its translation is CASSVASGNTDTQYF.

The rearrangement joins TRBV7-9 to TRBJ2-1; D possibly corresponds to TRBD2 (6 bases). V was trimmed by 4 bases and J by 2 bases, leaving 15 bases between them. The CDR3 is 16 amino acids. The germline V gene encodes CDR1 SEHNR and CDR2 FQNEAQ (reference sequence). CDR3 amino acids: CASSSAGTPAYNEQFF. CDR3 coding DNA: TGTGCCAGCAGCTCCGCCGGGACTCCCGCCTACAATGAGCAGTTCTTC.

The chain recombines TRBV3-1 with TRBJ2-2; 10 nucleotides align to TRBD2. V trimming: 4 bases; J trimming: 6 bases; junction bases outside the gene matches: 14. The CDR3 has 18 residues. The germline V gene has CDR1 LGHDT and CDR2 YNNKEL (reference sequence). The CDR3 loop is CASSPWGYLAGAPGELFF. CDR3 DNA: TGTGCCAGCAGCCCATGGGGATATCTAGCGGGAGCCCCCGGGGAGCTGTTTTTT.

This clonotype has a handful of counts. The chain is built from TRBV7-9 and TRBJ1-1; D call uncertain. V was cut by 5 bases and J by 0 bases, with 10 bases left in between. CDR1 is SEHNR, CDR2 FQNEAQ, per germline (reference sequence). The CDR3 extends over 14 amino acids. DNA for the CDR3: TGTGCCAGCAGCCGTAAGGCGATGAACACTGAAGCTTTCTTT. This sequence encodes CASSRKAMNTEAFF.

This chain links TRBV4-3 with TRBJ1-2; no clear D. This CDR3 has 14 residues. Germline V gene sequence: CDR1 LGHNA, CDR2 YSLEER. V was pared by 0 bases and J by 4 bases, with 9 bases between. CDR3 coding DNA: TGCGCCAGCAGCCAAGATCGGATAGGCTATGGCTACACCTTC. Translated, it gives CASSQDRIGYGYTF.

The chain has TRBV12-3 or TRBV12-4 and TRBJ2-3; 8 bases are shared with TRBD1. This CDR3 contains 17 residues. V lost 6 bases and J lost 0; bases outside the gene matches: 11. CDR3 nucleotides: TGTGCCAGCAGGTATCCTCCAGGGGGCTGGAGCACAGATACGCAGTATTTT. Translation gives CASRYPPGGWSTDTQYF.

This clonotype was counted ten times or more. The chain recombines TRBV3-1 with TRBJ2-7; D may be TRBD2 (6 bases). Germline V gives CDR1 LGHDT, CDR2 YNNKEL (reference sequence). The length of the CDR3 is 13 residues. Trimming shortened V by 3 bases and J by 9 bases, and 15 bases separated the two germline ends. In nucleotides, the CDR3 is TGTGCCAGCAGCCATGACATCCTCGGGGGGCAGTACTTC. Translating gives CASSHDILGGQYF.

The V and J genes are TRBV7-6 and TRBJ2-1; D perhaps matches TRBD2 (6 bases). The CDR3 is 15 residues long. Trimming cost V 4 bases and J 2 bases, with 12 bases left between them. Germline V gives CDR1 SGHVS, CDR2 FNYEAQ. DNA of the CDR3: TGTGCCAGCAGCTCCCGGGAGTTGCCCTACAATGAGCAGTTCTTC. It codes for CASSSRELPYNEQFF.

In its sample, this clonotype was seen many times. This chain joins TRBV28 and TRBJ2-7; 8 positions match TRBD2. The germline V gene has CDR1 MDHEN and CDR2 SYDVKM. The CDR3 contains 16 residues. V was clipped by 4 bases and J by 1 base; unmatched bases: 9. CDR3 nucleotides: TGTGCCAGCAGTTCACATACTAGCGGCCGGTCCTACGAGCAGTACTTC. It codes for CASSSHTSGRSYEQYF.

A note on this clonotype: A clone one base away is much larger, so this may be a read error. The J gene is TRBJ2-1, the V gene TRBV7-8; 7 nucleotides line up with TRBD1. V shed 5 bases and J 2 bases; nucleotides not matched to a gene: 6. The CDR3 covers 15 residues. Germline V lookup: CDR1 SGHVS, CDR2 FQNEAQ. CDR3 protein: CASSRDRFPYNEQFF. The CDR3, as DNA: TGTGCCAGCAGCAGGGACAGATTCCCCTACAATGAGCAGTTCTTC.

The genes are TRBV20-1 and TRBJ2-5; no firm D call. The CDR3 loop spans 15 amino acids. V gave up 2 bases and J gave up 1 base, with 14 bases separating them. Germline CDR1 DFQATT, CDR2 SNEGSKA (reference sequence). CDR3 in DNA: TGCAGTGCTAGACCGTTTAACAGCGTCCAAGAGACCCAGTACTTC. It specifies CSARPFNSVQETQYF.